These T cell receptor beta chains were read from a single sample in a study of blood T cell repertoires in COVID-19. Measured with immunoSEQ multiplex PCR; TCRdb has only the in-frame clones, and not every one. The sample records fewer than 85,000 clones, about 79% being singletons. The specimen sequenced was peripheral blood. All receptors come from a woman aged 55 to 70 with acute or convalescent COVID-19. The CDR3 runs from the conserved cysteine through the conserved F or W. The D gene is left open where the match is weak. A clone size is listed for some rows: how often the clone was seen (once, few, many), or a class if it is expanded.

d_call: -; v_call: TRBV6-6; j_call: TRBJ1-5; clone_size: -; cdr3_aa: CASSYSRQGDQPQHF; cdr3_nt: TGTGCCAGCAGTTACTCTCGCCAGGGCGATCAGCCCCAGCATTTT
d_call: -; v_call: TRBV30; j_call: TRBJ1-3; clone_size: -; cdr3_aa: CAWSALTGALSTDTIYF; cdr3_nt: TGTGCCTGGAGTGCGTTGACAGGCGCTCTCTCGACGGACACCATATATTTT
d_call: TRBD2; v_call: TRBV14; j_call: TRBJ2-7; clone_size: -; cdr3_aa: CASSQAGGISYEQYF; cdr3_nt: TGTGCCAGCAGCCAAGCGGGGGGGATCTCCTACGAGCAGTACTTC
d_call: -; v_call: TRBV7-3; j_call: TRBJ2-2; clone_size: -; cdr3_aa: CASSLRGVRPGELFF; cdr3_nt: TGTGCCAGCAGCTTAAGGGGGGTACGACCCGGGGAGCTGTTTTTT
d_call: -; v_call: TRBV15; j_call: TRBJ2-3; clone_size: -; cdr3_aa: CATSRQGQRTDTQYF; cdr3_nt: TGTGCCACCAGCAGGCAGGGTCAGAGGACAGATACGCAGTATTTT
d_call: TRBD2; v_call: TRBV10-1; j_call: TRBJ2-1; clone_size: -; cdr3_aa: CASSRGGPISYNEQFF; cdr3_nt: TGCGCCAGCAGTCGCGGGGGGCCAATCTCCTACAATGAGCAGTTCTTC
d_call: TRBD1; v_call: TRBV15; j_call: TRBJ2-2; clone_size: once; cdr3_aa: CATSRDRGPGELFF; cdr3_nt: TGTGCCACCAGCAGAGATAGGGGGCCCGGGGAGCTGTTTTTT
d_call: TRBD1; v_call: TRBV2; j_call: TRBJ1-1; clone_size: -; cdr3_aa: CASSESGQGVAEAFF; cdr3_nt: TGTGCCAGCAGTGAATCCGGACAGGGTGTCGCTGAAGCTTTCTTT
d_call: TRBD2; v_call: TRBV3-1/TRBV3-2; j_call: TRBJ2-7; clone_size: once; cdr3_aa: CASSHRTSGSFIREQYF; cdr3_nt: TGTGCCAGCAGCCATAGGACTAGCGGGAGTTTCATACGGGAGCAGTACTTC
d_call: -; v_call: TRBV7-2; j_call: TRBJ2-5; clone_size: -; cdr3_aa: CASSWFGTGETQYF; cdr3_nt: TGTGCCAGCAGCTGGTTTGGGACTGGGGAGACCCAGTACTTC
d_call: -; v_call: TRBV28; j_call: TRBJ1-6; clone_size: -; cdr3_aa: CASSPWGGPHNSPLHF; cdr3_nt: TGTGCCAGCAGTCCTTGGGGAGGTCCCCATAATTCACCCCTCCACTTT
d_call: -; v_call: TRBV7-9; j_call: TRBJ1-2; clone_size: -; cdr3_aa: CASSLVSRLYGYTF; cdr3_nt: TGTGCCAGCAGCTTAGTGTCAAGACTCTATGGCTACACCTTC
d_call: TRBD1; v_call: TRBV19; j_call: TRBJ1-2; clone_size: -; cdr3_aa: CASSNQGGADGYTF; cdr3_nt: TGTGCCAGTAGTAACCAAGGGGGCGCGGATGGCTACACCTTC
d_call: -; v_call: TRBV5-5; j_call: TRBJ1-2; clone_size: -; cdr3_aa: CASSDGYYGYTF; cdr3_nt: TGTGCCAGCAGTGATGGCTACTATGGCTACACCTTC
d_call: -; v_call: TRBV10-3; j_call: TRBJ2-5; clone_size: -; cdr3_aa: CAIRLGALAQETQYF; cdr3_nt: TGTGCCATCAGATTGGGGGCGCTCGCCCAAGAGACCCAGTACTTC
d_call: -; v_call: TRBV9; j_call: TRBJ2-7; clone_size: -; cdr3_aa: CASSVGSGPPNEQYF; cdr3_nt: TGTGCCAGCAGCGTAGGGTCAGGGCCTCCGAACGAGCAGTACTTC
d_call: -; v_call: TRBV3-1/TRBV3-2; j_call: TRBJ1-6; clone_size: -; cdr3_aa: CASSQSNRGAPLHF; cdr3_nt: TGTGCCAGCAGCCAAAGCAATCGGGGGGCACCCCTCCACTTT
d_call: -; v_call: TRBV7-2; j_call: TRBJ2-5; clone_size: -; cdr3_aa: CASSLVTRGLKETQYF; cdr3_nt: TGTGCCAGCAGCTTAGTTACGCGGGGGCTTAAAGAGACCCAGTACTTC
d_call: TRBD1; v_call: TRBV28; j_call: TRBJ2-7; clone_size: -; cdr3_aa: CASSYRDRAKRNEQYF; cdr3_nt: TGTGCCAGCAGTTACCGGGACAGGGCTAAACGGAACGAGCAGTACTTC